This T cell receptor beta chain appears in the sequencing data of a study of T cell responses to AZD1222 COVID-19 vaccine (dated by TCRdb to 2020 to 2023). With respect to the entire study: TCR sequencing covered about 230 trial participants: 200 to 220 given two doses of AZD1222 and 26 given two doses of MenACWY control vaccine. Trial participants were enrolled into age subgroups of 18-55, 56-69 and 70-plus years, which contained approximately 150, 28 and 58 TCR-sequenced participants, respectively. Paper-wide results and their limitations: The 56-69-year group was small, and its depth increase did not reach significance, likely because of low power. Reportedly, almost half of the unique spike-specific TCRs recognized epitopes lying outside the regions that are mutated in the B.1.351 and B.1.1.7 variants. Because no day 14 peak-response samples were available, repertoires were characterized only after the peak T cell response. Spike-specific TCR breadth and depth rose significantly after two AZD1222 doses compared with day 0 and with MenACWY recipients. The vaccine-associated CD4 TCRs covered the entire spike protein, and the dominant responses fell in regions 160-218 and 743-854. Conclusions about previously exposed vaccinees are limited, since just 5 or 6 AZD1222 recipients were seropositive for SARS-CoV-2 at baseline. Most participants were white British and females outnumbered males, and the authors suggested that clonal diversity may have been underestimated.

The CDR3 regions of human TCRbeta chains were subjected to immunosequencing. As for the original processing: Repertoire TCRs were checked for matches against a reference library of SARS-CoV-2-specific TCRs that had been generated using the MIRA antigen-specificity platform. Breadth meant the fraction of unique TCRs that were SARS-CoV-2-associated, whereas depth meant the fraction of total T cells that were SARS-CoV-2-associated. Using the MIRA data, every spike-specific TCR was mapped to the spike region that the TCR reacted to and assigned to either a CD4 or a CD8 class. Log10-transformed breadth and depth values were compared by one-way ANOVA with Sidak's multiple comparisons tests. TCRdb limited this immuneACCESS table to in-frame rearrangements with V and J called. A share of clones is missing; checked studies link under half to unresolved V genes, and the rest is unexplained. Clone size and the V and J calls come from that table; the DNA yielded D and trimming. The sample table shows 65,000 to 90,000 clones, and roughly 87% are seen once. The top ten constitute under 1.5% of the sample.

What the time point label conveys for this sample: about 28 days (+/-7) after the second vaccine dose. AZD1222 recipients given second doses at about 4 weeks or at about 12 weeks were pooled, since spike-specific TCR depth and breadth were not found to differ between the two schedules. The vaccinee samples were drawn from two UK trials, COV001 and COV002, one of which was a single-blind randomized controlled phase 2/3 trial testing AZD1222 (ChAdOx1 nCoV-19) in healthy adults. For TCRbeta chain sequencing, PBMC samples from trial participants were taken at day 0 and at day 28 after the second dose. Concerning this clone itself: Its antigen is currently not known. Per-base quality was not reported, and no clone a single base away is much larger than it.

The source was peripheral blood, collected 28 days after the second AZD1222 dose. This clonotype was obtained from an adult who received the AZD1222 COVID-19 vaccine.

The CDR3 corresponds to CSVAPTVRETQYF. Read as DNA, the sequence is TGCAGCGTTGCGCCGACAGTCAGAGAGACCCAGTACTTC. The chain was built from TRBV29-1 and TRBJ2-5, with TRBD1 perhaps the D gene, on 5 matching bases. The CDR3 runs 13 amino acids, cysteine and phenylalanine included. Of the read, only the CDR3 DNA is kept; its 39 bases are in frame from base 1. The germline V gene specifies SQVTM as CDR1 and ANQGSEA as CDR2. Between the V and J ends, shortened by 4 bases and 4 bases respectively, the junction contains 13 bases.